Below are 30 T cell receptor beta chains sequenced from a single sample in a study of control samples from healthy donors and cancer patients. Profiled with immunoSEQ multiplex PCR; TCRdb holds only in-frame clones, not every one. The sample carries around 82,000 clones, 70% to 90% recorded once. Sequenced sample: blood. These receptors all come from a man between 45 and 60 years old in good health.

This clone has a handful of counts. The chain's CDR3 is CASSQTGGRRNIQYF. The CDR3 nucleotides read TGTGCCAGCAGCCAGACGGGGGGCCGGAGAAACATTCAGTACTTC. J is TRBJ2-4 and V is TRBV5-6; TRBD2 is a possible D gene (7 bases). CDR1 is SGHDT and CDR2 is YYEEEE in the germline V gene. CDR3 length equals 15 residues. The V gene lost 4 bases and the J gene lost 6 bases, with 17 bases spanning the gap.

This chain joins TRBV18 and TRBJ1-2; TRBD1 agrees at 11 bases. The CDR3 loop spans 16 amino acids. V was clipped by 3 bases and J by 6 bases; unmatched bases: 9. The germline gives CDR1 KGHSH, CDR2 LQKENI. The CDR3 sequence: CASSPGTGGMGHGYTF. As DNA, the CDR3 is TGTGCCAGCTCACCCGGGACAGGGGGAATGGGCCATGGCTACACCTTC.

The gene calls are TRBV14 and TRBJ2-2; no definite D call. Trimming took off 1 base at V and 1 base at J, with 13 bases between the two ends. In germline, CDR1 is SGHDN, CDR2 FVKESK. The CDR3 runs 17 residues. The CDR3 region is CASSQGSRAENTGELFF. The CDR3 DNA reads TGTGCCAGCAGCCAAGGATCCCGGGCAGAGAACACCGGGGAGCTGTTTTTT.

CDR3: CASSQTGGTEAFF. The CDR3 DNA sequence: TGTGCCAGCAGTCAGACAGGGGGCACTGAAGCTTTCTTT. The rearrangement uses TRBV12-3 or TRBV12-4 and TRBJ1-1, with 9 bases lining up with TRBD1. This CDR3 is built from 13 residues. V trimming: 5 bases; J trimming: 4 bases; junction bases outside the gene matches: 2.

The chain is built from TRBV24-1 and TRBJ1-5; 7 bases align to TRBD1. Germline lookup yields CDR1 KGHDR and CDR2 SFDVKD. J was trimmed by 5 bases and V by 5 bases; bases with no gene match: 5. This CDR3 spans 14 amino acids. CDR3 nucleotide sequence: TGTGCCACCAGTGGTTCCAGGGGGGATCAGCCCCAGCATTTT. Residues: CATSGSRGDQPQHF.

The V call is TRBV6-5, the J call TRBJ1-5, with a tentative D call TRBD1 (5 bases). The CDR3 contains 15 residues. Germline V CDR1 and CDR2: MNHEY, SVGAGI. Trimming removed 6 bases from V and 3 bases from J, with 15 bases in between. The CDR3 protein is CASSPAGGDNQPQHF. The CDR3 bases are TGTGCCAGCAGCCCCGCCGGAGGGGACAATCAGCCCCAGCATTTT.

The gene calls are TRBV2 and TRBJ2-3; 9 bases align to TRBD2. This CDR3 comprises 16 residues. Germline V gene lookup returns CDR1 SNHLY and CDR2 FYNNEI. The junction had 13 bases not matched to a gene; V was cut back by 6 bases and J by 6 bases. CDR3 bases: TGTGCCAGCAGCCTCCCAGCGGGAGGAGGGGATGATACGCAGTATTTT. Translation gives CASSLPAGGGDDTQYF. Looking up the rest from reference TRBV2 and TRBJ2-3 gives the full variable domain: EPEVTQTPSHQVTQMGQEVILRCVPISNHLYFYWYRQILGQKVEFLVSFYNNEISEKSEIFDDQFSVERPDGSNFTLKIRSTKLEDSAMYFCASSLPAGGGDDTQYFGPGTRLTVL.

This clone was found once. The rearrangement links TRBV30 to TRBJ1-1; no firm D call. CDR1 is GTSNPN, CDR2 SVGIG, per germline (reference sequence). Between the trimmed V and J ends, which lost 3 bases and 0 bases, there was a span of 14 bases. This CDR3 has 15 residues. CDR3 residues: CAWRLVGSLNTEAFF. For the CDR3, the DNA is TGTGCCTGGAGGTTGGTTGGGAGTTTGAACACTGAAGCTTTCTTT.

The CDR3 reads CASLGAWGTQYF. CDR3 nucleotide sequence: TGTGCCAGCCTCGGGGCCTGGGGGACCCAGTACTTC. The chain is built from TRBV11-1 and TRBJ2-5; TRBD1 or TRBD2 may be the D gene (5 bases each). The germline V gene encodes CDR1 SGHAT and CDR2 FQDESV (reference sequence). V gave up 8 bases and J gave up 7 bases, with 14 bases separating them. There are 12 residues in the CDR3.

This chain uses TRBV4-3 with TRBJ2-3, with a possible D match to TRBD2 (6 bases). V dropped 1 base and J dropped 8 bases, with 10 bases sitting between them. The CDR3 consists of 13 residues. CDR1 is LGHNA, CDR2 YSLEER, per germline. The CDR3 reads CASSQGGVGTQYF. The CDR3, as DNA: TGCGCCAGCAGCCAAGGGGGGGTAGGTACGCAGTATTTT.

The chain uses TRBV12-3 or TRBV12-4 and TRBJ1-5; no definite D call. V was clipped by 5 bases and J by 3 bases, with 8 bases between them. CDR3 length: 13 residues. The CDR3 coding sequence is TGTGCCAGCAGTCCCCACTACAATCAGCCCCAGCATTTT. This codes for CASSPHYNQPQHF.

The chain uses TRBV9 and TRBJ1-6; 7 bases are shared with TRBD1. The CDR3 totals 15 residues. The V and J ends lost 3 bases and 7 bases, in that order; junction bases with no gene match: 7. Germline values: CDR1 SGDLS, CDR2 YYNGEE. CDR3 sequence reads: CASSARGDRNSPLHF. Here the CDR3 DNA reads TGTGCCAGCAGCGCAAGAGGGGACAGAAATTCACCCCTCCACTTT.

J is TRBJ1-2 and V is TRBV6-4; possible D gene TRBD1, 5 bases. The CDR3 loop spans 14 amino acids. Trimming removed 6 bases at V and 0 bases at J, with 11 bases between. Germline loops: CDR1 MRHNA, CDR2 SNTAGT. This CDR3 reads CASSRDGSNYGYTF. CDR3 in DNA: TGTGCCAGCAGCCGGGACGGTTCTAACTATGGCTACACCTTC.

The V call is TRBV6-1, the J call TRBJ1-3, with 9 bases aligning to TRBD1. Looked up from germline, CDR1 is MNHNS and CDR2 is SASEGT. The trim removed 0 bases at V and 4 bases at J, leaving 7 bases unmatched. The CDR3 is 17 residues long. CDR3 DNA: TGTGCCAGCAGTGAAGCTCTGGGGACAGGGAAAGGAAACACCATATATTTT. This codes for CASSEALGTGKGNTIYF.

The V gene is TRBV15, the J gene TRBJ1-6, with 11 bases identical to TRBD1. The germline CDR1 and CDR2 sequences are LNHNV and YYDKDF (reference sequence). The CDR3 extends over 18 amino acids. Trimming took 8 bases from V and 1 from J; bases not matched to a gene: 10. CDR3 bases: TGTGCCACCCATGCCGGACAGGGGGCGCGGTCCTATAATTCACCCCTCCACTTT. Translation: CATHAGQGARSYNSPLHF.

Only one count was recorded for this clone. The V call is TRBV12-5, the J call TRBJ1-2; unclear D gene. The CDR3 loop spans 12 amino acids. The V gene's germline CDR1 is LGHNT and CDR2 FRNRAP. Trimming removed 1 base at V and 7 bases at J, with 7 bases between. CDR3 in amino acids: CASGLGPSGYTF. CDR3 nucleotides: TGTGCTAGTGGTTTGGGCCCCAGTGGCTACACCTTC.

V is TRBV29-1 and J is TRBJ1-1; 10 nucleotides match TRBD1. CDR3 length equals 14 residues. Trimming removed 6 bases from V and 0 bases from J; junction bases left unmatched: 4. CDR1 is SQVTM and CDR2 is ANQGSEA in the germline V gene. The DNA of the CDR3 is TGCAGCGTCCCGGACAGGGGGGTGAACACTGAAGCTTTCTTT. Encoded protein: CSVPDRGVNTEAFF.

The V gene is TRBV7-9, the J gene TRBJ2-7, with D uncertain. This CDR3 has 13 residues. V was trimmed by 1 base and J by 2 bases, leaving 6 bases between them. Germline V gene data show CDR1 as SEHNR and CDR2 as FQNEAQ (reference sequence). The CDR3 DNA reads as TGTGCCAGCAGCTTAGAAACGGCCTACGAGCAGTACTTC. As protein: CASSLETAYEQYF.

The chain uses TRBV4-2 and TRBJ1-4; 10 bases align to TRBD1. CDR1 is LGHNA, CDR2 YNFKEQ, per germline. The V and J ends lost 0 bases and 10 bases, in that order; junction bases with no gene match: 11. The CDR3 totals 17 residues. The DNA of the CDR3 is TGTGCCAGCAGCCAAGAATTTTTCGGGGACAGGGGTGTAAAACTGTTTTTT. Its protein product is CASSQEFFGDRGVKLFF.

The rearrangement uses TRBV5-1 and TRBJ1-1; 10 bases are shared with TRBD1. The CDR3 loop spans 17 amino acids. Unmatched junction bases numbered 11, after V lost 5 bases and J lost 1 base. CDR1 is SGHRS, CDR2 YFSETQ, per germline. CDR3 sequence: CASSTVGTGVWNTEAFF. CDR3 coding DNA: TGCGCCAGCAGTACCGTCGGGACAGGGGTTTGGAACACTGAAGCTTTCTTT.

The V call is TRBV29-1, the J call TRBJ1-3; D unresolved. Germline V gene sequence: CDR1 SQVTM, CDR2 ANQGSEA. V shed 3 bases and J shed 0 bases, with 6 bases lying between them. The CDR3 consists of 13 residues. CDR3 amino acids: CSVDLDSGNTIYF. Here the CDR3 DNA reads TGCAGCGTTGATCTGGACTCTGGAAACACCATATATTTT.

This sequence joins TRBV6-5 and TRBJ2-1; 12 nucleotides match TRBD2. CDR1 MNHEY and CDR2 SVGAGI come from the germline V gene. The CDR3 covers 15 residues. V lost 6 bases to trimming and J lost 5 bases; unmatched junction nucleotides: 5. CDR3 loop: CASSATSGGHNEQFF. The DNA for the CDR3 is TGTGCCAGCAGCGCGACTAGCGGGGGCCACAATGAGCAGTTCTTC.

The chain is built from TRBV7-2 and TRBJ2-3; 7 bases are shared with TRBD2. The length of the CDR3 is 16 residues. V trimming: 4 bases; J trimming: 2 bases; junction bases outside the gene matches: 9. Germline V gives CDR1 SGHTA, CDR2 FQGNSA. CDR3 bases: TGTGCCAGCAGCTCCCGGACTAGTAAACTCACAGATACGCAGTATTTT. Translated: CASSSRTSKLTDTQYF.

The rearrangement uses TRBV12-5 and TRBJ1-5; 7 bases agree with TRBD1. The CDR3 is 17 residues long. The junction had 6 bases not matched to a gene; V was cut back by 1 base and J by 0 bases. Germline V lookup: CDR1 LGHNT, CDR2 FRNRAP. In DNA form, the CDR3 reads TGTGCTAGTGGTTTGGGACAGGGAACGGATAGCAATCAGCCCCAGCATTTT. Protein sequence: CASGLGQGTDSNQPQHF.

V and J are TRBV6-5 and TRBJ1-2; D not certain. The V and J ends lost 7 bases and 2 bases respectively, with 17 bases between them. Germline CDR1 and CDR2: MNHEY and SVGAGI. The CDR3 covers 15 residues. CDR3 sequence reads: CASTPTRAANYGYTF. The DNA for the CDR3 is TGTGCCAGCACTCCAACTCGGGCAGCAAACTATGGCTACACCTTC.

V is TRBV7-8 and J is TRBJ1-4; D might be TRBD1 (6 bases). The germline V and J ends were trimmed by 4 bases and 8 bases, with 11 bases remaining between them. The germline gives CDR1 SGHVS, CDR2 FQNEAQ. The CDR3 is made up of 13 amino acids. The CDR3 sequence is CASSSRGREKLFF. The CDR3 DNA reads as TGTGCCAGCAGCTCTCGGGGGCGGGAAAAACTGTTTTTT.

The chain uses TRBV19 and TRBJ2-3; D is possibly TRBD1 (6 bases). From germline, CDR1 is LNHDA and CDR2 SQIVND (reference sequence). The CDR3 covers 16 residues. V was cut by 3 bases and J by 2 bases, with 15 bases left in between. The CDR3 here is CASSISTGELTDTQYF. Here the CDR3 DNA reads TGTGCCAGTAGTATTTCGACAGGAGAACTCACAGATACGCAGTATTTT.

The V call is TRBV2, the J call TRBJ2-5, with 13 bases matching TRBD2. Looked up from germline, CDR1 is SNHLY and CDR2 is FYNNEI. This CDR3 has 15 amino acids. V shed 5 bases, J shed 13 bases, and the junction held 13 bases outside the gene matches. The CDR3 region is CASSRRGTSGEVWYF. DNA for the CDR3: TGTGCCAGCAGTCGGCGGGGGACTAGCGGGGAAGTCTGGTACTTC.

This clone was picked up one time. V and J are TRBV18 and TRBJ2-3, with 8 bases lining up with TRBD1. Losses at the gene ends were 5 bases for V and 6 bases for J; bases not matched to a gene: 16. The CDR3 is 17 amino acids. Germline assignment: CDR1 KGHSH and CDR2 LQKENI. The DNA of the CDR3 is TGTGCCAGCTCATCCGAGCTAACCGGGACAGGCGGGGATACGCAGTATTTT. Translation: CASSSELTGTGGDTQYF.

The chain combines TRBV4-3 with TRBJ1-2; possible D gene TRBD1, 5 bases. Trimming stripped 0 bases from V and 1 base from J, with 9 bases between. CDR3 size: 15 residues. CDR1 is LGHNA, CDR2 YSLEER, per germline. CDR3 in DNA: TGCGCCAGCAGCCAAGAGGTACAGGTTAACTATGGCTACACCTTC. Protein product: CASSQEVQVNYGYTF.